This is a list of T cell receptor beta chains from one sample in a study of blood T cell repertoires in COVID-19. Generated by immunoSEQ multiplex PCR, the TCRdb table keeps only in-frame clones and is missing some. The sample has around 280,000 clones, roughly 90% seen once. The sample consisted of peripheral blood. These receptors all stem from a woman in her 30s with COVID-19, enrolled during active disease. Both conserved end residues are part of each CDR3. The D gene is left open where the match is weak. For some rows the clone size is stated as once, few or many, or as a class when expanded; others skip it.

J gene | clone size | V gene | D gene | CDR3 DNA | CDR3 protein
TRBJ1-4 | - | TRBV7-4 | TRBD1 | TGTGCCAGCAGCCCCCGGACAGGAGGACTGTTTTTT | CASSPRTGGLFF
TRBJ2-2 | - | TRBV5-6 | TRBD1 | TGTGCCAGCAGCCGACTCGGGACAGGGGACACCGGGGAGCTGTTTTTT | CASSRLGTGDTGELFF
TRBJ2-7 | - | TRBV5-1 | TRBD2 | TGCGCCAGCAGACGGCCTAGCGGAGACTTTTACGAGCAGTACTTC | CASRRPSGDFYEQYF
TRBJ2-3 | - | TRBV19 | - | TGTGCCAGTAGTACAACAGGGCGCGCAGATACGCAGTATTTT | CASSTTGRADTQYF
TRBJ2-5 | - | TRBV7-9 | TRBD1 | TGTGCCAGCAGCCTTGACCCGGGACAGGGACAAGAGACCCAGTACTTC | CASSLDPGQGQETQYF
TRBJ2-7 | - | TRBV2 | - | TGTGCCAGCAGTACCCCCGGTACAGAGTACTTC | CASSTPGTEYF
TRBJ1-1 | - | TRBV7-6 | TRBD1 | TGTGCCAGCAGCGACCGGGACAGGGAGGGGGGCACTGAAGCTTTCTTT | CASSDRDREGGTEAFF
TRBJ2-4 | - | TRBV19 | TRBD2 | TGTGCCAGTAGTATTAAGCCAGCGGGGGACGGGGTTCAGTACTTC | CASSIKPAGDGVQYF
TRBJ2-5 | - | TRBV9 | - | TGTGCCAGCAGCGTAGGAGGGAGTGGAGAGACCCAGTACTTC | CASSVGGSGETQYF
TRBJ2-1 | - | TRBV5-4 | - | TGTGCCAGCAGACCCATGACCCCTCGGCTAGACAATGAGCAGTTCTTC | CASRPMTPRLDNEQFF
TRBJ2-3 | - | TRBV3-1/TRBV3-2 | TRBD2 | TGTGCCATCTCAAGGGGGACTAGCGGGATTGCAGGAGATACGCAGTATTTT | CAISRGTSGIAGDTQYF
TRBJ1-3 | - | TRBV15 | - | TGTGCCACCAGCAGAGATAACGATGAGAGGGCCACCATATATTTT | CATSRDNDERATIYF
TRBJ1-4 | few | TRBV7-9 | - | TGTGCCAGCAGCCCGGGTGAAAAACTGTTTTTT | CASSPGEKLFF
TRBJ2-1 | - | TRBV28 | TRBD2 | TGTGCCAGCAGAGACCCTAGCGGGCCTTACTACAATGAGCAGTTCTTC | CASRDPSGPYYNEQFF
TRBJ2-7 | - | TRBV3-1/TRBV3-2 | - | TGTGCCAGCAGCCAAGCCAGCTACGAGCAGTACTTC | CASSQASYEQYF
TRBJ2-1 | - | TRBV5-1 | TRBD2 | TGCGCCAGCAGCCCGGCTGTGGCGGGAGGCGTAGATGAGCAGTTCTTC | CASSPAVAGGVDEQFF
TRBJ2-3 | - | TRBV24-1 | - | TGTGCCACCAGTATTAGATCTGATACGCAGTATTTT | CATSIRSDTQYF
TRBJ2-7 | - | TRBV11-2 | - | TGTGCCAGCACCCCAAGTATAGCCTACGAGCAGTACTTC | CASTPSIAYEQYF
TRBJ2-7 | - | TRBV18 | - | TGTGCCAGCTCACCGTGGTCTAGGGGAGAGCAGTACTTC | CASSPWSRGEQYF
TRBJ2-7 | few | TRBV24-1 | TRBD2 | TGTGCCACCAGTGAGACCGGGACTAGCGGGAGGGTAGGCGAGCAGTACTTC | CATSETGTSGRVGEQYF
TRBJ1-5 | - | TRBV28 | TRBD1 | TGTGCCAGCAGTCCCGGGACAGGGGGACTCTATAGCAATCAGCCCCAGCATTTT | CASSPGTGGLYSNQPQHF
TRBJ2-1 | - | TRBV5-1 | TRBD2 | TGCGCCAGCAGCATCATAGCGGGGTGGGGATCCAATGAGCAGTTCTTC | CASSIIAGWGSNEQFF
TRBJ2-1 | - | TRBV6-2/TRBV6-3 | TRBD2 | TGTGCCAGCAGTTACTTTTTGGGGACTAGCGGCGGCAATGAGCAGTTCTTC | CASSYFLGTSGGNEQFF
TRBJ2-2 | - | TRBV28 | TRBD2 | TGTGCCAGCAGTCTAACTAGCGGGAGTGGCACCGGGGAGCTGTTTTTT | CASSLTSGSGTGELFF
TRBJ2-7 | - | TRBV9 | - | TGTGCCAGCAGCGTAGATCCCGGAGGGACTCCCTACGAGCAGTACTTC | CASSVDPGGTPYEQYF
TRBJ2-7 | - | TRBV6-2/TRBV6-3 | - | TGTGCCAGCAGTTATGCGGGGGCCAAAGGCGAGCAGTACTTC | CASSYAGAKGEQYF
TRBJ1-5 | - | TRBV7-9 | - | TGTGCCAGCACCCGACGGCAGGTCAATCAGCCCCAGCATTTT | CASTRRQVNQPQHF